Detailed here is one TCR beta chain. Its antigen is unidentified. This sample is drawn from a study of T-cell reconstitution after alpha-beta-depleted transplantation in children. Findings of the study overall: From surviving recipient T cells and thymic progenitors came the high day-60 TCRbeta diversity observed in some patients. Newly produced T cells mostly accounted for T-cell counts and diversity one year post-transplant. Alpha-beta T cells present about two months after transplant were reported to originate from several hundred expanded graft clones.

Looked up from germline, CDR1 is ENHRY and CDR2 is SYGVKD. This CDR3 region has 15 residues. Deletions cut 3 bases from V and 1 base from J, with 12 bases between. During its preparation, the TCRbeta library received unique molecular identifiers. TCRdb independently ran MiXCR on the PCR reads; one entry per CDR3 protein. Of some 110,000 distinct CDR3 sequences in the sample, 10% were seen once. The receptor was isolated from a boy between 2 and 15 years old with acute lymphoblastic leukemia, due to receive a stem cell transplant. This sequence joins TRBV10-3 and TRBJ1-2, with D unclear. Specimen: PBMCs, collected before TCRalphabeta/CD19-depleted stem cell transplant. The CDR3 DNA follows: TGTGCCATCAGTGACCCCCTCATAAGTAACTATGGCTACACCTTC. Amino acid sequence: CAISDPLISNYGYTF.